This TCR beta chain was identified in a study of blood T cell repertoires in COVID-19. Looking at the study overall: Nucleic acid was either cDNA or gDNA, and it came from T cells, B-cell-depleted T cells, or PBMCs.

As handled by the study authors: Using reference gene primer amplification, nucleated cell counts were estimated. TCRdb keeps only in-frame clones here, not all; method: immunoSEQ multiplex PCR. V and J calls and clone size are those listed in that table; D and trimming were worked out from the DNA. The sample holds around 300,000 clones, 70% to 90% seen once. V lost 2 bases to trimming and J lost 7 bases; unmatched junction nucleotides: 4. The germline gives CDR1 ENHRY, CDR2 SYGVKD. The CDR3 runs to 14 residues. The TCR was taken from a woman in her seventies with acute or convalescent COVID-19. V and J are TRBV10-3 and TRBJ2-1, with 8 nucleotides matching TRBD2. The specimen was peripheral blood. CDR3 nucleotides: TGTGCCATCAGTGAGCGGGGGGGCGTGAATGAGCAGTTCTTC. Translation: CAISERGGVNEQFF.